One sample yielded the 8 T cell receptor beta chains listed below, sequenced in a study of T cell responses to AZD1222 COVID-19 vaccine. The repertoire was sequenced with immunoSEQ multiplex PCR; TCRdb's copy has only in-frame clones and lacks some. The sample contains 150,000 to 170,000 clones, about 86% of which appear only once. The sequencing here drew on peripheral blood, taken on day 0 of MenACWY control vaccination. The receptor source for this set is an adult in good health.

This clone was observed a few times. The chain has TRBV7-3 and TRBJ2-1, with 9 nucleotides matching TRBD2. Losses at the gene ends were 5 bases for V and 0 bases for J; bases not matched to a gene: 5. The V gene's germline CDR1 is SGHTA and CDR2 FQGTGA. This CDR3 has 16 residues. This chain's CDR3 is CASSIGLASSYNEQFF. The DNA for the CDR3 is TGTGCCAGCAGCATCGGACTAGCGAGCTCCTACAATGAGCAGTTCTTC.

This chain uses TRBV27 with TRBJ2-3; D gene ambiguous. From germline, CDR1 is MNHEY and CDR2 SMNVEV (reference sequence). The CDR3 contains 13 residues. V was pared by 3 bases and J by 0 bases, with 4 bases between. CDR3 coding DNA: TGTGCCAGCAGTTTTTTTAGCACAGATACGCAGTATTTT. It translates to CASSFFSTDTQYF.

V gene TRBV10-2 combines with J gene TRBJ2-3; 9 nucleotides line up with TRBD2. V lost 5 bases, J lost 0 bases, and 9 bases stayed unmatched. In germline, CDR1 is WSHSY, CDR2 SAAADI. The length of the CDR3 is 17 residues. CDR3 coding DNA: TGCGCCAGCAGTTGGAGCGGGGGGAGCCTTAGCACAGATACGCAGTATTTT. This codes for CASSWSGGSLSTDTQYF.

This clone was observed once. The chain uses TRBV14 and TRBJ2-5; D might be TRBD2 (5 bases). CDR1 is SGHDN and CDR2 is FVKESK in the germline V gene. The CDR3 has 14 residues. The germline V and J ends were trimmed by 4 bases and 5 bases, with 14 bases remaining between them. This CDR3 is CASSPPASSETQYF. CDR3 sequence (DNA): TGTGCCAGCAGCCCGCCAGCTAGCTCTGAGACCCAGTACTTC.

The chain is built from TRBV28 and TRBJ1-5; TRBD1 is a possible D gene (5 bases). CDR3 length: 16 residues. V was shortened by 9 bases and J by 0 bases, with 18 bases between the two germline ends. Germline assignment: CDR1 MDHEN and CDR2 SYDVKM. CDR3 amino acids: CASGTGGIYSNQPQHF. The DNA of the CDR3 is TGTGCCAGTGGGACGGGGGGAATCTATAGCAATCAGCCCCAGCATTTT.

The genes are TRBV5-1 and TRBJ1-5; 7 bases agree with TRBD1. The CDR3 totals 14 residues. Germline-derived CDR1 and CDR2 are SGHRS and YFSETQ. Germline trimming cut 4 bases from V and 7 bases from J; bases unmatched to any gene: 8. The CDR3 protein is CASSPGQAEQPQHF. CDR3 DNA: TGCGCCAGCAGCCCAGGACAGGCAGAACAGCCCCAGCATTTT.

The chain employs TRBV24-1 and TRBJ1-5; D might be TRBD1 (5 bases). There are 12 residues in the CDR3. Germline V CDR1 and CDR2: KGHDR, SFDVKD. Trimming took off 4 bases at V and 9 bases at J, with 9 bases between the two ends. Written as DNA, the CDR3 is TGTGCCACCAGTGAGGGGCGAGGGCCCCAGCATTTT. Amino acid sequence: CATSEGRGPQHF.

The chain employs TRBV6-5 and TRBJ1-1, with D perhaps TRBD1 (6 bases). V gave up 6 bases and J gave up 2 bases, with 10 bases separating them. This CDR3 region has 13 residues. Germline V lookup: CDR1 MNHEY, CDR2 SVGAGI. CDR3 DNA: TGTGCCAGCAGACCCGGGGGCAACACTGAAGCTTTCTTT. Encoded protein: CASRPGGNTEAFF.